This TCR beta chain was captured in a study of T cell responses to AZD1222 COVID-19 vaccine. The germline gives CDR1 LNHDA, CDR2 SQIVND (reference sequence). V lost 5 bases and J 0 bases, leaving 11 bases between the germline ends. This CDR3 has 15 amino acids. Study observations and caveats: Nearly half of spike-specific TCRs reportedly go after variant regions that carry no mutations.

The table came from immunoSEQ multiplex PCR; TCRdb's copy has only in-frame clones and leaves some out. The sample includes about 6,100 clones, 87% seen only once; the top ten take 15%. Of note for this clone: Its antigen is unknown.

The material sequenced was peripheral blood, taken 28 days after the second AZD1222 dose. The chain employs TRBV19 and TRBJ1-5; possibly TRBD1 for D (5 bases). The receptor was isolated from an adult who received the AZD1222 COVID-19 vaccine. The CDR3: CASSWDDSSNQPQHF. As DNA, the CDR3 is TGTGCCAGTAGTTGGGACGATTCTAGCAATCAGCCCCAGCATTTT.